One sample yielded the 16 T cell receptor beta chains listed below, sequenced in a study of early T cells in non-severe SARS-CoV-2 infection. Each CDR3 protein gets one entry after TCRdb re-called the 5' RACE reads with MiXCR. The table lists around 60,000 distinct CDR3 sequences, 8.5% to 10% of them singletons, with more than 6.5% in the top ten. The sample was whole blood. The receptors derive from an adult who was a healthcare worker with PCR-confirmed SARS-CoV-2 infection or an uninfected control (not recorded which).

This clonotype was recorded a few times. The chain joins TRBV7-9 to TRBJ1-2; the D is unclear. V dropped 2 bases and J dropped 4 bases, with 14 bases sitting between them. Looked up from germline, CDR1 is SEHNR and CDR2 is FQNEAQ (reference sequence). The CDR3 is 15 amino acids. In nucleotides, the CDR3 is TGTGCCAGCAGCTTAAGCGGTGGCGGGGTCTATGGCTACACCTTC. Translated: CASSLSGGGVYGYTF. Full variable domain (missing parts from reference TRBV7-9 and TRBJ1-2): DTGVSQNPRHKITKRGQNVTFRCDPISEHNRLYWYRQTLGQGPEFLTYFQNEAQLEKSRLLSDRFSAERPKGSFSTLEIQRTEQGDSAMYLCASSLSGGGVYGYTFGSGTRLTVV.

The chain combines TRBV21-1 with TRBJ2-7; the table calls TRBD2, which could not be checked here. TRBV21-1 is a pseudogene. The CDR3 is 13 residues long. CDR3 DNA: TGTGCCAGCAGCAAATCTTATAGGGCCGAGCAGTACTTC. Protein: CASSKSYRAEQYF.

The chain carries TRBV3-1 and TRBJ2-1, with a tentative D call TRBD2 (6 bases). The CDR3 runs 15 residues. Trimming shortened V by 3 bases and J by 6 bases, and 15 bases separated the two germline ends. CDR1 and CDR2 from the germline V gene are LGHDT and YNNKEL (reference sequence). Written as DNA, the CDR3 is TGTGCCAGCAGCCATAGCGGAGGGGTTCGCAATGAGCAGTTCTTC. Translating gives CASSHSGGVRNEQFF.

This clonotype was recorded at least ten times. The CDR3 nucleotides read TGTGCCAGCTCACTCGCCGGACCTCAAGAGACCCAGTACTTC. This sequence encodes CASSLAGPQETQYF. The genes are TRBV18 and TRBJ2-5, with D hard to call. This CDR3 contains 14 residues. Germline assignment: CDR1 KGHSH and CDR2 LQKENI. V was trimmed by 4 bases and J by 2 bases, leaving 11 bases between them. The complete variable domain, with remaining parts taken from reference TRBV18 and TRBJ2-5, reads NAGVMQNPRHLVRRRGQEARLRCSPMKGHSHVYWYRQLPEEGLKFMVYLQKENIIDESGMPKERFSAEFPKEGPSILRIQQVVRGDSAAYFCASSLAGPQETQYFGPGTRLLVL.

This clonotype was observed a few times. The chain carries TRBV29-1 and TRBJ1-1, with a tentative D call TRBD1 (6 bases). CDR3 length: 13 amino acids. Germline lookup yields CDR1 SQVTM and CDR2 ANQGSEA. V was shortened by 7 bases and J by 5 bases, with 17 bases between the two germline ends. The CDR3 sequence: CSAIQGSGTEAFF. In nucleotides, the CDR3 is TGCAGCGCGATACAGGGTAGTGGGACTGAAGCTTTCTTT. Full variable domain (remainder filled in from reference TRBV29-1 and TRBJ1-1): SAVISQKPSRDICQRGTSLTIQCQVDSQVTMMFWYRQQPGQSLTLIATANQGSEATYESGFVIDKFPISRPNLTFSTLTVSNMSPEDSSIYLCSAIQGSGTEAFFGQGTRLTVV.

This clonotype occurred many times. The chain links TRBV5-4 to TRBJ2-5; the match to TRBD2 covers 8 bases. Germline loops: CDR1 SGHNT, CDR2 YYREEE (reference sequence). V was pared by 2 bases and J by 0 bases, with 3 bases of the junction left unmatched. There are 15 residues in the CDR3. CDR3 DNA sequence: TGTGCCAGCAGCTTCAGACTAGCGAACCAAGAGACCCAGTACTTC. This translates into CASSFRLANQETQYF.

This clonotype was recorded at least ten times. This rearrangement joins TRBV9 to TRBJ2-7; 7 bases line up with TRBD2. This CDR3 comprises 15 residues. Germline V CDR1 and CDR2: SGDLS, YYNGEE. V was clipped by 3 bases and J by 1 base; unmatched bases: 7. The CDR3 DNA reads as TGTGCCAGCAGCGGCGGGAGTCGGGGGTCCTACGAGCAGTACTTC. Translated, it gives CASSGGSRGSYEQYF.

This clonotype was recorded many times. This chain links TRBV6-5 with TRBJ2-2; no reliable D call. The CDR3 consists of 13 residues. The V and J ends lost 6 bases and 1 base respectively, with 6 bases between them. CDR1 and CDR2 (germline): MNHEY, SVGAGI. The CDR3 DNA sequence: TGTGCCAGCAGGGATAGGAACACCGGGGAGCTGTTTTTT. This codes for CASRDRNTGELFF.

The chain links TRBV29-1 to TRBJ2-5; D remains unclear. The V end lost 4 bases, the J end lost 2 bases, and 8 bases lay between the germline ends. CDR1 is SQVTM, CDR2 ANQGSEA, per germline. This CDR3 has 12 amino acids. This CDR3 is CSVASGQETQYF. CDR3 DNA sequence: TGCAGCGTTGCGTCCGGGCAAGAGACCCAGTACTTC.

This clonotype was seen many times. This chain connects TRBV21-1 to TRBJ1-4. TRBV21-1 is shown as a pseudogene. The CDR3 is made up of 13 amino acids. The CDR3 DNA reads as TGTGCCAGCACCACAAAACTTCGTGAAAAACTGTTTTTT. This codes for CASTTKLREKLFF.

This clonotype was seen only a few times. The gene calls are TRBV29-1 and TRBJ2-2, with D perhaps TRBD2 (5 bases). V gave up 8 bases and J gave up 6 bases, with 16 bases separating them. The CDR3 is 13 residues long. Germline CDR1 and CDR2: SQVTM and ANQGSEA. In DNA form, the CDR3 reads TGCAGCCTACGGAGGATCGAGTCCGGGGAGCTGTTTTTT. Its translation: CSLRRIESGELFF.

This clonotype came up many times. The CDR3 reads CSVTGGITGELFF. CDR3 coding DNA: TGCAGCGTCACAGGGGGCATAACCGGGGAGCTGTTTTTT. The genes are TRBV29-1 and TRBJ2-2; 9 positions match TRBD1. The J segment lost 5 bases and the V segment lost 6 bases, leaving 4 bases of the junction unmatched. Germline loops: CDR1 SQVTM, CDR2 ANQGSEA. The CDR3 has 13 amino acids.

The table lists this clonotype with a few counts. CDR3 loop: CASSLGSTPTYEQYF. CDR3 DNA sequence: TGTGCCAGCAGCTTAGGGAGTACTCCCACCTACGAGCAGTACTTC. The J gene is TRBJ2-7, the V gene TRBV11-2; unclear D gene. The germline V gene has CDR1 SGHAT and CDR2 FQNNGV. The CDR3 extends over 15 amino acids. V was shortened by 1 base and J by 2 bases, with 12 bases between the two germline ends.

CDR3 nucleotides: TGTGCCAGCAGCTCCGGTAGGGACTACACCTACGAGCAGTACTTC. Protein sequence: CASSSGRDYTYEQYF. The chain couples TRBV7-8 to TRBJ2-7; 7 bases match TRBD2. Germline V gene sequence: CDR1 SGHVS, CDR2 FQNEAQ. The CDR3 consists of 15 residues. The J segment lost 2 bases and the V segment lost 4 bases, leaving 8 bases of the junction unmatched.

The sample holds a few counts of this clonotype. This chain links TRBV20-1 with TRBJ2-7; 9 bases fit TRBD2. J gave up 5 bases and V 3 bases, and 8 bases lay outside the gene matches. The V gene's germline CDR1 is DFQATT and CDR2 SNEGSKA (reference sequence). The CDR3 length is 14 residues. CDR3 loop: CSASGIRTSDEQYF. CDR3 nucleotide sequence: TGCAGTGCTAGCGGCATTAGGACTAGCGACGAGCAGTACTTC.

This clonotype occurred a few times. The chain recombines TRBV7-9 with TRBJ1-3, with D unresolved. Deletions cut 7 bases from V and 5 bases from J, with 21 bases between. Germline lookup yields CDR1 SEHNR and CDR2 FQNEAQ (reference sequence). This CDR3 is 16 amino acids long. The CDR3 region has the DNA TGTGCCAGCAACCCACTGGTGGGCCCTAGACGAAACACCATATATTTT. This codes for CASNPLVGPRRNTIYF.